This is a list of T cell receptor beta chains from one sample in a study of Tregs in tolerant kidney transplant recipients. Clones were sequenced by immunoSEQ multiplex PCR, and TCRdb holds only the in-frame ones, with some missing. The repertoire has around 43,000 clones, roughly nine tenths of them found once; the top ten carry less than 0.75%. The sequenced material came from Tregs from blood. These receptors were taken from a human donor in good health. CDR3s include the opening cysteine and the closing phenylalanine or tryptophan. A D gene is named only where the DNA matches it firmly. Not all rows give a size; the values are once, few, many and, for expanded clones, a class.

clone_size	v_call	j_call	d_call	cdr3_aa	cdr3_nt
-	TRBV7-9	TRBJ1-1	-	CASSRRGPAFEAFF	TGTGCCAGCAGCCGCAGGGGCCCCGCGTTTGAAGCTTTCTTT
-	TRBV7-9	TRBJ2-5	-	CASSTDGQETQYF	TGTGCCAGCAGCACGGACGGCCAAGAGACCCAGTACTTC
few	TRBV19	TRBJ1-3	-	CASSPVGTLNTIYF	TGTGCCAGTAGTCCCGTTGGGACATTAAACACCATATATTTT
-	TRBV5-1	TRBJ2-7	TRBD2	CASSFGGRVGEQYF	TGCGCCAGCAGCTTCGGCGGGAGGGTTGGCGAGCAGTACTTC
-	TRBV7-8	TRBJ2-3	-	CASSPGDSTDTQYF	TGTGCCAGCAGCCCCGGAGACAGCACAGATACGCAGTATTTT
-	TRBV11-2	TRBJ1-5	TRBD1	CASSLGKGAQGNQPQHF	TGTGCCAGCAGCTTAGGGAAGGGGGCGCAAGGCAATCAGCCCCAGCATTTT
-	TRBV6-5	TRBJ2-3	TRBD1	CASSATGTGSYTQYF	TGTGCCAGCAGTGCTACCGGGACAGGGTCATATACGCAGTATTTT
-	TRBV4-1	TRBJ2-7	TRBD2	CASSRASGGTYEQYF	TGCGCCAGCAGCCGAGCTAGCGGGGGGACCTACGAGCAGTACTTC
few	TRBV2	TRBJ2-1	-	CASSDGLRPTSNEQFF	TGTGCCAGCAGTGATGGGCTCCGACCTACTTCCAATGAGCAGTTCTTC
-	TRBV13	TRBJ1-2	TRBD1	CASSLGPRTGGSGGYTF	TGTGCCAGCAGCTTAGGCCCCCGGACAGGGGGATCAGGTGGCTACACCTTC
-	TRBV5-4	TRBJ2-1	-	CASSLDRPIYNEQFF	TGTGCCAGCAGCTTGGACAGACCTATCTACAATGAGCAGTTCTTC
once	TRBV7-9	TRBJ1-2	-	CASSPPAGSYTF	TGTGCCAGCAGCCCCCCGGCGGGGAGCTACACCTTC
-	TRBV5-1	TRBJ2-6	-	CASSLEGFNVLTF	TGCGCCAGCAGCTTAGAAGGGTTCAACGTCCTGACTTTC
-	TRBV5-4	TRBJ2-5	TRBD1	CASSLAARGETQYF	TGTGCCAGCAGCTTGGCCGCCAGGGGGGAGACCCAGTACTTC
once	TRBV5-1	TRBJ2-5	TRBD2	CASSFLPGGQETQYF	TGCGCCAGCAGCTTCCTACCGGGGGGTCAAGAGACCCAGTACTTC
-	TRBV2	TRBJ2-1	-	CARERPDIRSYNEQFF	TGTGCCAGGGAACGCCCGGACATCCGCTCCTACAATGAGCAGTTCTTC
-	TRBV29-1	TRBJ1-2	-	CSVKLHGDYGYTF	TGCAGCGTTAAATTACATGGGGACTATGGCTACACCTTC
-	TRBV19	TRBJ2-7	-	CASSIVHLGYEQYF	TGTGCCAGTAGTATAGTACACTTGGGTTACGAGCAGTACTTC
-	TRBV4-1	TRBJ2-5	-	CASSQTGWQETQYF	TGCGCCAGCAGCCAAACGGGTTGGCAGGAGACCCAGTACTTC
once	TRBV6-1	TRBJ1-2	-	CASSEPGPHGYTF	TGTGCCAGCAGTGAACCAGGACCCCATGGCTACACCTTC
-	TRBV11-2	TRBJ2-7	TRBD2	CASSWIAGGLDEQYF	TGTGCCAGCAGCTGGATAGCGGGGGGCCTCGACGAGCAGTACTTC
-	TRBV4-2	TRBJ2-7	TRBD1	CASSRNRDRRNYEQYF	TGTGCCAGCAGCCGGAACCGGGACAGGAGAAACTACGAGCAGTACTTC
-	TRBV4-2	TRBJ2-1	TRBD2	CASSQDWGLAANEQFF	TGTGCCAGCAGCCAAGATTGGGGACTAGCGGCCAATGAGCAGTTCTTC
-	TRBV7-9	TRBJ1-5	-	CASSAHTGTVGRQPQHF	TGTGCCAGCAGCGCGCATACCGGGACTGTGGGCAGGCAGCCCCAGCATTTT
-	TRBV7-8	TRBJ1-2	-	CASSLARDPDGQGYGYTF	TGTGCCAGCAGCTTAGCCCGGGACCCCGACGGGCAGGGCTATGGCTACACCTTC
-	TRBV6-5	TRBJ2-7	-	CASSHSHTSSYEQYF	TGTGCCAGCAGTCACAGCCACACCAGCTCCTACGAGCAGTACTTC
-	TRBV6-5	TRBJ2-7	TRBD1	CASSYVDRVYF	TGTGCCAGCAGTTACGTGGACAGGGTATACTTC
-	TRBV4-1	TRBJ1-1	TRBD1	CASSQVWTGEAFF	TGCGCCAGCAGCCAAGTTTGGACAGGGGAAGCTTTCTTT
-	TRBV7-2	TRBJ2-7	-	CASSLRTAGSYEQYF	TGTGCCAGCAGCCTACGGACGGCCGGCTCCTACGAGCAGTACTTC
-	TRBV7-2	TRBJ2-7	TRBD2	CASSLAGEIYEQYF	TGTGCCAGCAGCCTCGCGGGAGAGATCTACGAGCAGTACTTC
-	TRBV5-5	TRBJ2-7	TRBD2	CASSFRTSGSFYEQYF	TGTGCCAGCAGCTTCCGGACTAGCGGGAGTTTCTACGAGCAGTACTTC
-	TRBV12-5	TRBJ1-1	-	CASGSGNTEAFF	TGTGCTAGTGGTTCCGGGAACACTGAAGCTTTCTTT
-	TRBV7-9	TRBJ2-7	TRBD2	CASSSPLATSGKTYEQYF	TGTGCCAGCAGCTCCCCATTGGCTACTAGCGGGAAGACCTACGAGCAGTACTTC
-	TRBV2	TRBJ2-7	TRBD2	CASSSREGRYLHEQYF	TGTGCCAGCTCGTCCCGGGAGGGCCGGTATCTCCACGAGCAGTACTTC
once	TRBV30	TRBJ2-7	TRBD2	CAWRRTSGAYEQYF	TGTGCCTGGAGGAGGACTAGCGGAGCCTACGAGCAGTACTTC
-	TRBV5-1	TRBJ2-2	TRBD1	CASSSTGTATGELFF	TGCGCCAGCAGCTCCACCGGGACAGCCACCGGGGAGCTGTTTTTT
-	TRBV7-8	TRBJ2-7	-	CASRFGSLYEQYF	TGTGCCAGCAGGTTCGGGAGTTTGTACGAGCAGTACTTC
-	TRBV19	TRBJ2-7	-	CASSMSGAGQKISYEQYF	TGTGCCAGTAGTATGTCAGGTGCGGGACAGAAAATTTCCTACGAGCAGTACTTC
-	TRBV12-5	TRBJ2-3	-	CASGLVTADTQYF	TGTGCTAGTGGTTTGGTCACAGCGGATACGCAGTATTTT
-	TRBV6-5	TRBJ2-7	-	CASSFHFEQYF	TGTGCCAGCAGTTTTCACTTCGAGCAGTACTTC
-	TRBV7-9	TRBJ2-1	-	CASSLMIWGGEQFF	TGTGCCAGCAGCTTAATGATTTGGGGCGGTGAGCAGTTCTTC
-	TRBV9	TRBJ2-3	-	CAAGSSSTDTQYF	TGTGCCGCGGGATCATCTAGCACAGATACGCAGTATTTT
once	TRBV5-1	TRBJ2-1	-	CASSAGQHNEQFF	TGCGCCAGCAGCGCGGGACAGCACAATGAGCAGTTCTTC
-	TRBV19	TRBJ1-2	TRBD1	CASTSRGNQNYGYTF	TGTGCCAGTACATCCAGGGGGAATCAAAACTATGGCTACACCTTC
-	TRBV6-1	TRBJ2-7	TRBD2	CASSERVAGGPYEQYF	TGTGCCAGCAGTGAACGAGTAGCGGGGGGTCCCTACGAGCAGTACTTC
-	TRBV2	TRBJ1-5	TRBD1	CASKGQGNNQPQHF	TGTGCCAGCAAGGGACAGGGAAATAATCAGCCCCAGCATTTT
-	TRBV15	TRBJ2-7	-	CATSRGSRVGYEQYF	TGTGCCACCAGCAGAGGAAGCAGGGTGGGTTACGAGCAGTACTTC
-	TRBV15	TRBJ2-3	TRBD2	CATWAGGPTDTQYF	TGTGCGACCTGGGCGGGAGGACCGACAGATACGCAGTATTTT
-	TRBV7-9	TRBJ1-2	TRBD1	CASSLGTGDGYTF	TGTGCCAGCAGCTTAGGGACAGGGGATGGCTACACCTTC
-	TRBV5-4	TRBJ1-1	-	CASSFGGRRGAEAFF	TGTGCCAGCAGCTTTGGGGGGAGGCGGGGAGCTGAAGCTTTCTTT
-	TRBV4-1	TRBJ2-1	TRBD2	CASSRGSRTSGGAGNEQFF	TGCGCCAGCAGCCGCGGATCTCGGACTAGCGGGGGGGCCGGGAATGAGCAGTTCTTC
-	TRBV18	TRBJ1-1	-	CASSPRMYTEAFF	TGTGCCAGCTCACCAAGGATGTACACTGAAGCTTTCTTT
-	TRBV6-6	TRBJ2-5	-	CASSYEGLEQYF	TGTGCCAGCAGTTACGAGGGCTTGGAGCAGTACTTC
once	TRBV28	TRBJ1-3	-	CASIRGAGNTIYF	TGTGCCAGCATTAGAGGGGCTGGAAACACCATATATTTT
once	TRBV5-4	TRBJ1-1	-	CASSGPGSNTEAFF	TGTGCCAGCAGCGGACCGGGTTCGAACACTGAAGCTTTCTTT
-	TRBV6-5	TRBJ2-1	TRBD1	CASSTRDRGPNEQFF	TGTGCCAGCAGTACTCGGGACAGGGGGCCTAATGAGCAGTTCTTC
-	TRBV30	TRBJ1-4	-	CAWSVGRTGFGEKLFF	TGTGCCTGGAGTGTAGGGCGGACCGGGTTCGGTGAAAAACTGTTTTTT